A single sample gave rise to the 27 T cell receptor beta chains below, sequenced in a study of post-analysis software for immune sequencing data. These receptors have no identified antigens. cDNA libraries of TCR beta carried unique molecular identifiers. TCRdb redid the calling of the PCR reads with MiXCR, one entry per CDR3 protein. The sample contains about 570,000 distinct CDR3 sequences, 34% of which appear only once. Study-level points and caveats: The study found TRBV5-6, TRBV5-1 and TRBV20-1 among several TRBV segments more frequent in patients than controls.

Sequenced: blood. The receptors here all came from a girl aged 2 to 17 with multiple sclerosis.

CDR3 bases: TGTGCCAGCAGCTCAGTATCCCCGTCCGAGCAGTACTTC. This encodes CASSSVSPSEQYF. This chain joins TRBV11-2 and TRBJ2-5; D is undetermined. Judging by the DNA end, TRBJ2-7 fits better; the J call may be wrong. Germline CDR1 reads SGHAT; CDR2 reads FQNNGV. The CDR3 totals 13 residues.

For this clonotype: Possible read error: a much larger clone is one base away. CDR3 residues: CASSQRWQGGNEQFF. In nucleotides, the CDR3 is TGTGCCAGCAGCCAAAGATGGCAGGGGGGCAATGAGCAGTTCTTC. The chain recombines TRBV14 with TRBJ2-1; D might be TRBD1 (7 bases). CDR3 length: 15 residues. Germline V gives CDR1 SGHDN, CDR2 FVKESK. Trimming shortened V by 2 bases and J by 6 bases, and 14 bases separated the two germline ends.

The V gene is TRBV29-1, the J gene TRBJ2-5; D is uncertain. Germline CDR1 is SQVTM and CDR2 is ANQGSEA. With 5 bases removed from V and 11 bases from J, the gap between germline ends came to 12 bases. The CDR3 totals 10 residues. The CDR3 sequence: CSVLGDEQYF. The CDR3 bases are TGCAGCGTTCTGGGCGATGAGCAGTACTTC.

This clonotype was counted only a few times. The chain uses TRBV20-1 and TRBJ2-7, with TRBD1 matching over 8 bases. Per the germline V gene, CDR1 is DFQATT and CDR2 is SNEGSKA (reference sequence). V shed 1 base and J 4 bases; nucleotides not matched to a gene: 6. This CDR3 spans 14 amino acids. The CDR3 loop reads CSARGPGQAYEQYF. The CDR3 DNA sequence: TGCAGTGCTAGAGGACCGGGACAGGCTTACGAGCAGTACTTC.

A few counts support this clonotype. The CDR3 here is CASSQASTGGEETQYF. CDR3 in DNA: TGCGCCAGCAGCCAAGCGTCGACAGGGGGCGAAGAGACCCAGTACTTC. The J gene is TRBJ2-5, the V gene TRBV5-1, with TRBD1 identical over 10 bases. There are 16 residues in the CDR3. J was trimmed by 3 bases and V by 4 bases; bases with no gene match: 9. CDR1 is SGHRS, CDR2 YFSETQ, per germline.

CDR3 amino acids: CASSPKQEPEKLFF. CDR3 DNA sequence: TGTGCCAGCAGCCCCAAACAGGAACCCGAAAAACTGTTTTTT. The chain recombines TRBV7-2 with TRBJ1-4, with D possibly matching TRBD1 (5 bases). CDR1 and CDR2 (germline): SGHTA, FQGNSA. The CDR3 is made up of 14 amino acids. Trimming removed 5 bases at V and 8 bases at J, with 15 bases between.

J is TRBJ2-5 and V is TRBV5-4; 9 bases are a match to TRBD1. The CDR3 totals 15 residues. Germline CDR1 is SGHNT and CDR2 is YYREEE (reference sequence). Trimming took 2 bases from V and 4 from J; bases not matched to a gene: 6. CDR3 loop: CASSLRQGGPETQYF. CDR3 coding DNA: TGTGCCAGCAGCTTACGACAGGGGGGCCCAGAGACCCAGTACTTC.

CDR3 loop: CASSLEVLRTDTQYF. The CDR3 DNA sequence: TGTGCCAGCAGCTTGGAAGTACTCCGCACAGATACGCAGTATTTT. The gene calls are TRBV5-5 and TRBJ2-3, with D unresolved. Trimming shortened V by 0 bases and J by 1 base, and 9 bases separated the two germline ends. The CDR3 sequence is 15 residues long. Germline V CDR1 and CDR2: SGHKS, YYEKEE (reference sequence). Full variable domain (remainder filled in from reference TRBV5-5 and TRBJ2-3): DAGVTQSPTHLIKTRGQQVTLRCSPISGHKSVSWYQQVLGQGPQFIFQYYEKEERGRGNFPDRFSARQFPNYSSELNVNALLLGDSALYLCASSLEVLRTDTQYFGPGTRLTVL.

The rearrangement uses TRBV12-3 or TRBV12-4 and TRBJ2-7, with TRBD1 matching over 8 bases. After removal of 6 bases from V and 3 bases from J, the junction contained 10 bases not matched to a gene. CDR3 length: 15 amino acids. The CDR3 protein is CASSSPGTGYYEQYF. CDR3 sequence (DNA): TGTGCCAGCAGCTCACCCGGGACAGGATACTACGAGCAGTACTTC.

This clonotype was picked up a small number of times. V usage is TRBV20-1 and J usage is TRBJ2-3, with TRBD2 matching 9 bases. The CDR3 consists of 15 residues. Germline V CDR1 and CDR2: DFQATT, SNEGSKA (reference sequence). J lost 4 bases, V lost 0 bases, and 5 bases had no gene match. The CDR3 coding sequence is TGCAGTGCTAGAGAGGCTAGCGGGGCGGCAGATACGCAGTATTTT. Its translation is CSAREASGAADTQYF.

This clonotype was observed a handful of times. The chain links TRBV3-1 to TRBJ2-4, with a possible D match to TRBD1 (6 bases). The germline V gene encodes CDR1 LGHDT and CDR2 YNNKEL (reference sequence). CDR3 length equals 13 residues. Trimming stripped 2 bases from V and 9 bases from J, with 11 bases between. The CDR3: CASSQTTGSIQYF. The CDR3 region has the DNA TGTGCCAGCAGCCAAACGACAGGTAGCATTCAGTACTTC.

This clonotype was detected only a few times. The V call is TRBV5-1, the J call TRBJ2-4; TRBD1 agrees at 7 bases. Germline CDR1 SGHRS, CDR2 YFSETQ. This CDR3 is 16 amino acids long. With 4 bases clipped from V and 13 bases from J, the junction kept 20 bases outside the gene matches. The CDR3 protein is CASSRRTGLIPEEQYF. The DNA for the CDR3 is TGCGCCAGCAGCCGCCGGACAGGTCTTATACCTGAGGAGCAGTACTTC.

This clonotype was recorded a few times. The chain has TRBV6-5 and TRBJ2-5; no reliable D call. The V gene lost 0 bases and the J gene lost 3 bases, with 11 bases spanning the gap. Germline-derived CDR1 and CDR2 are MNHEY and SVGAGI. This CDR3 contains 15 residues. CDR3 loop: CASSYSRAQEETQYF. The CDR3 nucleotides read TGTGCCAGCAGTTACTCGAGAGCCCAGGAAGAGACCCAGTACTTC.

This sequence joins TRBV5-1 and TRBJ2-2; D not resolved. CDR1 is SGHRS, CDR2 YFSETQ, per germline. The V end was cut by 0 bases, the J end by 3 bases, with 12 bases between. The CDR3 has 16 residues. The DNA for the CDR3 is TGCGCCAGCAGCTTGGCCGCAGGTTTTTACACCGGGGAGCTGTTTTTT. Translation gives CASSLAAGFYTGELFF.

This clonotype was counted a few times. The chain has TRBV10-1 and TRBJ2-5; tentative D call: TRBD1 (6 bases). The CDR3 is 15 residues long. Germline V gives CDR1 WNHNN, CDR2 SYGVQD (reference sequence). With 6 bases removed from V and 1 base from J, the gap between germline ends came to 15 bases. The CDR3 is CASSRGRSFQETQYF. The CDR3 DNA reads as TGCGCCAGCAGCAGGGGTCGATCCTTCCAAGAGACCCAGTACTTC.

In this sample, this clonotype turned up a few times. The rearrangement links TRBV11-2 to TRBJ2-5, with TRBD2 matching over 12 bases. CDR3 length: 16 residues. Germline CDR1 reads SGHAT; CDR2 reads FQNNGV. The J segment lost 2 bases and the V segment lost 5 bases, leaving 6 bases of the junction unmatched. The DNA of the CDR3 is TGTGCCAGCAGCCAGGGGACTAGCGGGTTTCAAGAGACCCAGTACTTC. Translation: CASSQGTSGFQETQYF.

This clonotype was seen a few times. The chain combines TRBV29-1 with TRBJ2-3, with D perhaps matching TRBD1 (6 bases). V was clipped by 0 bases and J by 1 base, with 20 bases between them. The CDR3 covers 18 residues. Per germline, CDR1 SQVTM and CDR2 ANQGSEA. This chain's CDR3 is CSVEDHPWTAMGTDTQYF. In DNA form, the CDR3 reads TGCAGCGTTGAAGATCATCCGTGGACAGCCATGGGCACAGATACGCAGTATTTT.

The genes are TRBV7-9 and TRBJ1-6; 8 bases fit TRBD1. The CDR3 covers 15 residues. V lost 5 bases and J lost 7; bases outside the gene matches: 7. The germline CDR1 and CDR2 sequences are SEHNR and FQNEAQ (reference sequence). This chain's CDR3 is CASSAPGGGNSPLHF. In DNA form, the CDR3 reads TGTGCCAGCAGCGCACCAGGGGGCGGAAATTCACCCCTCCACTTT.

This chain connects TRBV5-1 to TRBJ2-4; a weak D match, TRBD1 (5 bases). CDR3 length: 15 residues. V lost 0 bases and J 5 bases, leaving 12 bases between the germline ends. Germline V CDR1 and CDR2: SGHRS, YFSETQ. The CDR3 bases are TGCGCCAGCAGCTTGGTCTCCAGGGCAGAAAACATTCAGTACTTC. Amino acid sequence: CASSLVSRAENIQYF.

The chain recombines TRBV4-2 with TRBJ2-3, with TRBD2 matching 8 bases. After removal of 5 bases from V and 0 bases from J, the junction contained 4 bases not matched to a gene. The CDR3 length is 15 residues. Germline assignment: CDR1 LGHNA and CDR2 YNFKEQ. In DNA, the CDR3 is TGTGCCAGCAGCGCGGGGGGCTATAGCACAGATACGCAGTATTTT. Protein: CASSAGGYSTDTQYF.

This clonotype came up many times. The V gene is TRBV29-1, the J gene TRBJ2-6; D remains ambiguous. The V end was cut by 3 bases, the J end by 2 bases, with 8 bases between. Germline-derived CDR1 and CDR2 are SQVTM and ANQGSEA. The CDR3 loop spans 14 amino acids. The CDR3 protein is CSVDIGTGANVLTF. The CDR3 coding sequence is TGCAGCGTTGATATAGGGACTGGGGCCAACGTCCTGACTTTC.

There are a few counts of this clonotype. The chain has TRBV29-1 and TRBJ1-2; TRBD1 aligns across 7 bases. Looked up from germline, CDR1 is SQVTM and CDR2 is ANQGSEA. The CDR3 has 12 residues. V lost 2 bases, J lost 4 bases, and 1 base stayed unmatched. The CDR3 here is CSVERGLYGYTF. The CDR3 coding sequence is TGCAGCGTTGAAAGGGGGCTCTATGGCTACACCTTC. Together with reference TRBV29-1 and TRBJ1-2, the CDR3 gives the full variable domain: SAVISQKPSRDICQRGTSLTIQCQVDSQVTMMFWYRQQPGQSLTLIATANQGSEATYESGFVIDKFPISRPNLTFSTLTVSNMSPEDSSIYLCSVERGLYGYTFGSGTRLTVV.

J is TRBJ2-4 and V is TRBV9; 11 positions agree with TRBD2. TRBJ2-7 explains the end of the DNA better; the J call may be wrong. Germline V lookup: CDR1 SGDLS, CDR2 YYNGEE. This CDR3 is 15 amino acids long. The CDR3 nucleotides read TGTGCCAGCAGCCCAAGACTAGCGGGGATGCACGAGCAGTACTTC. It yields the protein CASSPRLAGMHEQYF.

This clonotype was seen a handful of times. The chain employs TRBV3-1 and TRBJ2-5, with D possibly TRBD2 on 6 matching bases. Germline lookup yields CDR1 LGHDT and CDR2 YNNKEL (reference sequence). CDR3 size: 14 residues. V gave up 8 bases and J gave up 2 bases, with 15 bases separating them. CDR3 in amino acids: CASFSGLFQETQYF. DNA for the CDR3: TGTGCCAGCTTTAGCGGACTATTTCAAGAGACCCAGTACTTC.

This clonotype showed up just a few times. V is TRBV6-1 and J is TRBJ1-1; D is possibly TRBD1 (5 bases). The CDR3 extends over 14 amino acids. The V gene's germline CDR1 is MNHNS and CDR2 SASEGT. Trimming stripped 4 bases from V and 3 bases from J, with 12 bases between. In DNA, the CDR3 is TGTGCCAGCAGTGCAATCCTGGGGGACACTGAAGCTTTCTTT. The encoded protein is CASSAILGDTEAFF.

The J gene is TRBJ2-7, the V gene TRBV5-1; D is perhaps TRBD2 (5 bases). The CDR3 extends over 13 amino acids. Trimming pared 5 bases from V and 4 bases from J, leaving 13 bases between. The germline V gene encodes CDR1 SGHRS and CDR2 YFSETQ. CDR3 sequence reads: CASRRDSPYEQYF. The CDR3 DNA is TGCGCCAGCAGACGGGATTCCCCTTACGAGCAGTACTTC.

A note on this clonotype: Given a much more abundant clone one base away, this may be a read error. V usage is TRBV15 and J usage is TRBJ2-5, with TRBD1 identical over 7 bases. The CDR3 runs 14 residues. Germline V gives CDR1 LNHNV, CDR2 YYDKDF (reference sequence). CDR3 in amino acids: CATSRGTGQETRYF. Here the CDR3 DNA reads TGTGCCACCAGCAGAGGGACAGGACAAGAGACCCGGTACTTC.